This T cell receptor (beta chain) emerged from a study of tumor and adjacent non-tumor tissue in lung cancer. General study findings and limits: Tumor tissue had significantly higher TCR diversity than normal lung.

About this clonotype: Antigen: not known.

A modified ARM-PCR protocol with three rounds of nested PCR amplified TCRbeta. TCRdb itself ran the multiplex PCR reads through MiXCR, one entry per CDR3 protein. Among tens of thousands of distinct CDR3 sequences listed, around two thirds were seen once. Deletions cut 6 bases from V and 6 bases from J, with 17 bases between. The CDR3 loop spans 15 amino acids. Germline V gene lookup returns CDR1 LGHNA and CDR2 YNFKEQ. This sample's RNA came from whole unsorted tissue. The normal lung tissue was taken more than 3 cm from the tumor edge. Sequenced sample: distant non-tumor lung tissue. This chain uses TRBV4-2 with TRBJ2-2, with no clear D. This clonotype was sampled from a man in his 70s with non-small cell lung cancer. The CDR3 DNA reads TGTGCCAGCAGTCAGTCTTTATGTGGGTCCGGGGAGCTGTTTTTT. It is translated as CASSQSLCGSGELFF.